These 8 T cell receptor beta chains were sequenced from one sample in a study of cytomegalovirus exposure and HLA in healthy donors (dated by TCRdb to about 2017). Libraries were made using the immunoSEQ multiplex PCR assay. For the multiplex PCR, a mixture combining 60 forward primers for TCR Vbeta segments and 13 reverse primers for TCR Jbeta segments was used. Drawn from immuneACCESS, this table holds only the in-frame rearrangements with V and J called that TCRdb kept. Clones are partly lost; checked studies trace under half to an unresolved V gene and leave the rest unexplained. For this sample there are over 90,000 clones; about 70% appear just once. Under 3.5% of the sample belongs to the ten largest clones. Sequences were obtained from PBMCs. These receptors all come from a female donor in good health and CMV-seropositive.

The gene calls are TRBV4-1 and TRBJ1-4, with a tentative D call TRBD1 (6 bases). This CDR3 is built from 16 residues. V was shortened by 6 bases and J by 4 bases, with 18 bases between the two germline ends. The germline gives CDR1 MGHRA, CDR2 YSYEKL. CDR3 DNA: TGCGCCAGCAGGGTAAACAGGGAATTGGGTAATGAAAAACTGTTTTTT. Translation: CASRVNRELGNEKLFF.

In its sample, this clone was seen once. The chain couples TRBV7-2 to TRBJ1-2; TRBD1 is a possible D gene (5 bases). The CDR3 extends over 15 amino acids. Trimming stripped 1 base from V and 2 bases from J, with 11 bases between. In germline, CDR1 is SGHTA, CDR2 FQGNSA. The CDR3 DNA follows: TGTGCCAGCAGCTTAGGGGGCAGGGCCAACTATGGCTACACCTTC. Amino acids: CASSLGGRANYGYTF. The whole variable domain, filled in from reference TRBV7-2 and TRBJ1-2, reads GAGVSQSPSNKVTEKGKDVELRCDPISGHTALYWYRQSLGQGLEFLIYFQGNSAPDKSGLPSDRFSAERTGGSVSTLTIQRTQQEDSAVYLCASSLGGRANYGYTFGSGTRLTVV.

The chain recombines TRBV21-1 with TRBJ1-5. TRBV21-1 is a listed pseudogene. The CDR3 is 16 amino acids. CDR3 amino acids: CASSPTGVYSNQPQHF. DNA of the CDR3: TGTGCCAGCAGCCCCACGGGGGTATATAGCAATCAGCCCCAGCATTTT.

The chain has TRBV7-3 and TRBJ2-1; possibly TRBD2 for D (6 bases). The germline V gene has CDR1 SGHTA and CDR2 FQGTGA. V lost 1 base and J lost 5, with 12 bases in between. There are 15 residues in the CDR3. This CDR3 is CASSLRGTHNNEQFF. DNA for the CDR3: TGTGCCAGCAGCTTAAGGGGGACTCACAACAATGAGCAGTTCTTC.

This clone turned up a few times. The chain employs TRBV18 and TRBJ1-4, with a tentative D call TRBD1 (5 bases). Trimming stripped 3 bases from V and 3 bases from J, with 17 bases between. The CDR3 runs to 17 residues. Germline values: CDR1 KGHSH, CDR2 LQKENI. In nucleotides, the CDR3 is TGTGCCAGCTCACCGGAGGGGACGGGAATAGCTAATGAAAAACTGTTTTTT. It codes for CASSPEGTGIANEKLFF.

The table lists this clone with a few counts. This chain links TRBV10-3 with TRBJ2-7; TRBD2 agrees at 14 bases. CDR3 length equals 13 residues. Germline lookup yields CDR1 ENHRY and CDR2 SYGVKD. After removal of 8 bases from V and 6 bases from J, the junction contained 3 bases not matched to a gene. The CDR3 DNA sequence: TGTGCCATCGGACTAGCGGGAGGCCTCGAGCAGTACTTC. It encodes CAIGLAGGLEQYF.

For the CDR3, the DNA is TGTGCCAGCAGTTCTCGGACTAGCGGGAGCGGGCGAAACAATGAGCAGTTCTTC. This encodes CASSSRTSGSGRNNEQFF. The chain carries TRBV28 and TRBJ2-1, with 13 nucleotides matching TRBD2. The CDR3 length is 18 residues. CDR1 is MDHEN, CDR2 SYDVKM, per germline. V shed 4 bases and J 5 bases; nucleotides not matched to a gene: 11.

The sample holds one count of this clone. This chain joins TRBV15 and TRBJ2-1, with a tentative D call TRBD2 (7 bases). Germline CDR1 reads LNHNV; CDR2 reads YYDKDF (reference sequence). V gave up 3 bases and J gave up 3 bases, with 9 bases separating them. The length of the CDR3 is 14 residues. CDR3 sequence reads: CATSSGGRYNEQFF. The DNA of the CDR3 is TGTGCCACCAGCAGCGGGGGGCGCTACAATGAGCAGTTCTTC. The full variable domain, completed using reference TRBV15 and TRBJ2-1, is DAMVIQNPRYQVTQFGKPVTLSCSQTLNHNVMYWYQQKSSQAPKLLFHYYDKDFNNEADTPDNFQSRRPNTSFCFLDIRSPGLGDTAMYLCATSSGGRYNEQFFGPGTRLTVL.